This TCR beta chain comes out of a study of shared clonotypes between healthy human individuals. Both subsets, CD45RA+ naive and CD45RA-negative memory, were split from the CD4+ cells. Trimming shortened V by 4 bases and J by 1 base, and 7 bases separated the two germline ends. The CDR3 totals 13 residues. The germline V gene has CDR1 MNHEY and CDR2 SVGAGI. Comments on this clone: The antigen is undetermined.

Whole-study findings and limits: Having only a few donors restricted how much genetic and exposure-history diversity was captured.

Clones were sequenced by immunoSEQ multiplex PCR, and TCRdb holds only the in-frame ones, with some missing. The data contain about 2.4 million clones, roughly 92% of them singletons. The receptor comes from a man younger than 30 in good health. V is TRBV6-5 and J is TRBJ1-1; perhaps TRBD1 as D (5 bases). Sequencing used naive CD4+ T cells sorted from blood. The subset denotes: CD45RA+ positively selected. CDR3 bases: TGTGCCAGCAGTTCAGGGTGGAACACTGAAGCTTTCTTT. This sequence encodes CASSSGWNTEAFF.